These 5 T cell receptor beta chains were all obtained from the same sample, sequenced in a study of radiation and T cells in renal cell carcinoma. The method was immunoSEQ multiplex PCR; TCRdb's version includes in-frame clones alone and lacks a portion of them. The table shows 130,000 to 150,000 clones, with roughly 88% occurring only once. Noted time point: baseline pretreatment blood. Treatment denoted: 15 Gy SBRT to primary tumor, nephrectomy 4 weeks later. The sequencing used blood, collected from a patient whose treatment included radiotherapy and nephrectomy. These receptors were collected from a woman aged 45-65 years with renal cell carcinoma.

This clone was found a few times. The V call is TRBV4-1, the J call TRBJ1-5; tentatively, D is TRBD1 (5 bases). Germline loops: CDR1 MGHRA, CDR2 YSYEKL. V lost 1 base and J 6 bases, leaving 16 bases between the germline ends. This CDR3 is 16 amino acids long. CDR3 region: CASSQGSRRDFQPQHF. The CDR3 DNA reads TGCGCCAGCAGCCAAGGGTCGAGGAGGGACTTTCAGCCCCAGCATTTT.

The CDR3: CASSSSGELDEQFF. The DNA of the CDR3 is TGTGCCAGCAGCTCTAGCGGCGAATTGGATGAGCAGTTCTTC. The rearrangement joins TRBV13 to TRBJ2-1, with 7 nucleotides matching TRBD2. This CDR3 region has 14 residues. Germline-derived CDR1 and CDR2 are PRHDT and FYEKMQ (reference sequence). The J segment lost 8 bases and the V segment lost 4 bases, leaving 8 bases of the junction unmatched. The whole variable domain, remainder taken from reference TRBV13 and TRBJ2-1, is AAGVIQSPRHLIKEKRETATLKCYPIPRHDTVYWYQQGPGQDPQFLISFYEKMQSDKGSIPDRFSAQQFSDYHSELNMSSLELGDSALYFCASSSSGELDEQFFGPGTRLTVL.

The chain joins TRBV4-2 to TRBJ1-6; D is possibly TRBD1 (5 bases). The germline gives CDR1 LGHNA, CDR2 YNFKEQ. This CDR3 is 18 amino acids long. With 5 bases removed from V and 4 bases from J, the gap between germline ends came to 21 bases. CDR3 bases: TGTGCCAGCAGCTCAAGGCAAACAGGATTTGGTTATAATTCACCCCTCCACTTT. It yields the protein CASSSRQTGFGYNSPLHF.

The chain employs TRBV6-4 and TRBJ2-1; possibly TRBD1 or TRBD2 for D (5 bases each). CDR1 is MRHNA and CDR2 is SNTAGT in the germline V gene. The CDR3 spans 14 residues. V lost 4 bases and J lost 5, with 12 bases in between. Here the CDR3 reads CASSAGTHNNEQFF. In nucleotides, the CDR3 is TGTGCCAGCAGTGCCGGGACCCATAACAATGAGCAGTTCTTC.

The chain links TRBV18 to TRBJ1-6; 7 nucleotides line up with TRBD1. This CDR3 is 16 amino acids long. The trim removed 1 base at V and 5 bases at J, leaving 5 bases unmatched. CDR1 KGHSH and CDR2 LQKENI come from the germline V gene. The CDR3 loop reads CASSPRRGQNNSPLHF. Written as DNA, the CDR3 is TGTGCCAGCTCACCACGGAGGGGACAGAATAATTCACCCCTCCACTTT.